This T cell receptor beta chain was observed in a study of blood T cell repertoires in COVID-19. TCRdb's table, derived via immunoSEQ multiplex PCR, lists solely in-frame clones and lacks some. In the table there are about 300,000 clones, 89% of which are singletons. V was clipped by 7 bases and J by 1 base, with 7 bases between them. Germline-derived CDR1 and CDR2 are SNHLY and FYNNEI. The CDR3 totals 12 residues. The material sequenced was peripheral blood. The source is a man aged 18 to 29 who had recovered from COVID-19. The V gene is TRBV2, the J gene TRBJ1-1; D is unclear. The CDR3 region has the DNA TGTGCCAGCATGGAGGGGAACACTGAAGCTTTCTTT. Its protein product is CASMEGNTEAFF.